The 24 T cell receptor beta chains below come from one sample, sequenced in a study of T cells after yellow fever vaccination. MiXCR, run by TCRdb on the 5' RACE reads, gives a single entry per CDR3 protein. The data contain 120,000 to 150,000 distinct CDR3 sequences, more than 6% of them seen just once; the ten biggest clones take up roughly 0.71%. Source: CD4+ T cells sorted from PBMCs, taken 5 days after the yellow fever booster vaccination. These receptor sequences come from a man aged 25 to 45 who received the YFV17D yellow fever vaccine.

This clonotype was seen at least ten times. The chain is built from TRBV10-3 and TRBJ1-2; 9 positions agree with TRBD1. Germline CDR1 ENHRY, CDR2 SYGVKD. Trimming took 3 bases from V and 3 from J; bases not matched to a gene: 8. There are 16 residues in the CDR3. CDR3 bases: TGTGCCATCAGTGACCCCACGGGACAGGGCGACTATGGCTACACCTTC. Its protein is CAISDPTGQGDYGYTF.

This clonotype has ten or more counts. This CDR3 reads CASTGLAEVTGELFF. The CDR3 bases are TGCGCCAGTACCGGACTAGCGGAAGTCACCGGGGAGCTGTTTTTT. The rearrangement links TRBV5-1 to TRBJ2-2; 10 bases match TRBD2. The ends lost 8 bases at V and 4 bases at J; junction bases unmatched: 8. CDR1 SGHRS and CDR2 YFSETQ come from the germline V gene. The CDR3 runs 15 residues.

Ten or more counts support this clonotype. The chain uses TRBV3-1 and TRBJ2-1; D gene unclear. Looked up from germline, CDR1 is LGHDT and CDR2 is YNNKEL (reference sequence). Trimming took 3 bases from V and 0 from J, leaving 9 bases between them. This CDR3 is built from 15 residues. The CDR3 loop is CASSQPGSSYNEQFF. The CDR3 bases are TGTGCCAGCAGCCAGCCAGGAAGCTCCTACAATGAGCAGTTCTTC.

The CDR3 nucleotides read TGTGCCAGCAGCCCGAGTAGCGGGAGTCAAAATGAGCAGTTCTTC. It yields the protein CASSPSSGSQNEQFF. This sequence joins TRBV7-2 and TRBJ2-1; TRBD2 matches 9 bases. Unmatched junction bases numbered 9, after V lost 5 bases and J lost 7 bases. The CDR3 sequence is 15 residues long. CDR1 and CDR2 from the germline V gene are SGHTA and FQGNSA.

In this sample, this clonotype turned up many times. The chain links TRBV18 to TRBJ2-4; maybe TRBD2 (6 bases). This CDR3 is built from 14 residues. CDR1 is KGHSH and CDR2 is LQKENI in the germline V gene. Trimming left V 6 bases short and J 8 bases short, with 17 bases between. The chain's CDR3 is CASSSRSPGDIQYF. The CDR3 nucleotides are TGTGCCAGCTCCTCAAGGTCCCCGGGGGACATTCAGTACTTC.

This clonotype was observed a few times. The chain combines TRBV9 with TRBJ2-2, with D tentatively TRBD2 (6 bases). The V gene's germline CDR1 is SGDLS and CDR2 YYNGEE. V was trimmed by 0 bases and J by 1 base, leaving 10 bases between them. The CDR3 runs to 16 residues. The CDR3 DNA follows: TGTGCCAGCAGCGTAGGGCCCGGGGGGAACACCGGGGAGCTGTTTTTT. Translation: CASSVGPGGNTGELFF.

V is TRBV12-3 or TRBV12-4 and J is TRBJ2-7, with D tentatively TRBD2 (6 bases). Trimming removed 5 bases at V and 4 bases at J, with 18 bases between. This CDR3 is built from 15 residues. The CDR3 coding sequence is TGTGCCAGCAGTCCGCGCGGGACCGTTCAATACGAGCAGTACTTC. Its protein product is CASSPRGTVQYEQYF.

This clonotype was counted a few times. This chain joins TRBV5-4 and TRBJ2-2; 12 bases line up with TRBD2. The CDR3 covers 16 residues. Unmatched junction bases numbered 5, after V lost 4 bases and J lost 4 bases. Germline V gene sequence: CDR1 SGHNT, CDR2 YYREEE (reference sequence). In DNA, the CDR3 is TGTGCCAGCAGCCCGACTAGCGGGAGTTTCACCGGGGAGCTGTTTTTT. Amino acids: CASSPTSGSFTGELFF.

This clonotype was seen repeatedly, ten times or more. The chain employs TRBV4-2 and TRBJ1-1; D unresolved. The CDR3 contains 15 residues. Looked up from germline, CDR1 is LGHNA and CDR2 is YNFKEQ. The ends were cut back, 0 bases at V and 0 bases at J, with 8 bases in the middle. The chain's CDR3 is CASSQEALMNTEAFF. DNA of the CDR3: TGTGCCAGCAGCCAAGAGGCACTCATGAACACTGAAGCTTTCTTT.

This clonotype has ten or more counts. This chain joins TRBV7-2 and TRBJ2-3; D is possibly TRBD1 (5 bases). There are 13 residues in the CDR3. V was cut by 9 bases and J by 1 base, with 11 bases left in between. Germline V CDR1 and CDR2: SGHTA, FQGNSA. The CDR3 region has the DNA TGTGCCAGAGGGGTTCCTGGCACAGATACGCAGTATTTT. Translated: CARGVPGTDTQYF. Drawing the rest from reference TRBV7-2 and TRBJ2-3, the complete variable domain is GAGVSQSPSNKVTEKGKDVELRCDPISGHTALYWYRQSLGQGLEFLIYFQGNSAPDKSGLPSDRFSAERTGGSVSTLTIQRTQQEDSAVYLCARGVPGTDTQYFGPGTRLTVL.

This clonotype has a single count. Given a much more abundant clone one base away, this may be a read error. The V gene is TRBV20-1, the J gene TRBJ1-5, with D tentatively TRBD1 (6 bases). The CDR3 runs to 13 residues. Germline-derived CDR1 and CDR2 are DFQATT and SNEGSKA (reference sequence). Trimming pared 3 bases from V and 6 bases from J, leaving 12 bases between. The CDR3 is CSARVTGTQPQHF. CDR3 sequence (DNA): TGCAGTGCTAGGGTCACAGGGACTCAGCCCCAGCATTTT.

This clonotype was detected ten times or more. The genes are TRBV5-1 and TRBJ2-7; the D is unclear. Between the trimmed V and J ends, which lost 2 bases and 2 bases, there was a span of 11 bases. Germline V lookup: CDR1 SGHRS, CDR2 YFSETQ. CDR3 size: 14 residues. The CDR3 bases are TGCGCCAGCAGCTTAGGCTTCGGTCCCTACGAGCAGTACTTC. This translates into CASSLGFGPYEQYF.

This clonotype came up many times. CDR3 sequence: CASSKTGKGYGYTF. The CDR3 DNA is TGTGCCAGCAGCAAGACAGGAAAAGGGTATGGCTACACCTTC. The rearrangement uses TRBV7-9 and TRBJ1-2, with D tentatively TRBD1 (6 bases). The CDR3 consists of 14 residues. Trimming left V 5 bases short and J 5 bases short, with 15 bases between. The germline V gene encodes CDR1 SEHNR and CDR2 FQNEAQ (reference sequence). The full variable domain, in which reference TRBV7-9 and TRBJ1-2 provide the parts outside the CDR3, is DTGVSQNPRHKITKRGQNVTFRCDPISEHNRLYWYRQTLGQGPEFLTYFQNEAQLEKSRLLSDRFSAERPKGSFSTLEIQRTEQGDSAMYLCASSKTGKGYGYTFGSGTRLTVV.

This clonotype came up many times. The V gene is TRBV29-1, the J gene TRBJ2-2; D uncertain. The CDR3 consists of 12 residues. The V end lost 7 bases, the J end lost 1 base, and 7 bases lay between the germline ends. Germline values: CDR1 SQVTM, CDR2 ANQGSEA. CDR3 protein: CSGNGNTGELFF. CDR3 DNA: TGCAGCGGGAACGGGAACACCGGGGAGCTGTTTTTT.

At least ten counts were recorded for this clonotype. The rearrangement uses TRBV7-2 and TRBJ2-7, with D hard to call. The CDR3 length is 14 residues. The germline V and J ends were trimmed by 1 base and 2 bases, with 9 bases remaining between them. CDR1 is SGHTA, CDR2 FQGNSA, per germline. The CDR3 spells CASSLGAGAYEQYF. The CDR3 DNA sequence: TGTGCCAGCAGCTTAGGGGCTGGGGCCTACGAGCAGTACTTC.

This clonotype appeared a few times. The chain couples TRBV20-1 to TRBJ2-1; no reliable D call. This CDR3 comprises 16 residues. The V gene's germline CDR1 is DFQATT and CDR2 SNEGSKA (reference sequence). V was pared by 2 bases and J by 0 bases, with 14 bases between. CDR3 in DNA: TGCAGTGCTAGAATATTTCGGAGCAACTCCTACAATGAGCAGTTCTTC. Its translation is CSARIFRSNSYNEQFF.

This clonotype was seen a few times. V and J are TRBV20-1 and TRBJ2-3; D call uncertain. Germline values: CDR1 DFQATT, CDR2 SNEGSKA (reference sequence). This CDR3 comprises 10 residues. Trimming stripped 1 base from V and 10 bases from J, with 6 bases between. The CDR3 DNA reads as TGCAGTGCTAGAGGGAGTTCGCAGTATTTT. The encoded protein is CSARGSSQYF.

This clonotype was counted ten times or more. The chain recombines TRBV6-2 or TRBV6-3 with TRBJ2-7, with TRBD2 matching over 8 bases. CDR1 MNHEY and CDR2 SVGEGT come from the germline V gene. V lost 0 bases and J lost 3; bases outside the gene matches: 4. The CDR3 runs 15 residues. The CDR3 is CASSYSPGTSYEQYF. In DNA, the CDR3 is TGTGCCAGCAGTTACTCTCCCGGGACTAGCTACGAGCAGTACTTC.

This clonotype was detected only a few times. This chain links TRBV12-5 with TRBJ1-1, with D hard to call. V lost 4 bases to trimming and J lost 5 bases, with 8 bases between them. Germline CDR1 and CDR2: LGHNT and FRNRAP. There are 12 residues in the CDR3. In DNA form, the CDR3 reads TGTGCTAGTGGTTCGACGGCTACTGAAGCTTTCTTT. Translating gives CASGSTATEAFF.

This clonotype has a count of ten or more. The chain has TRBV11-1 and TRBJ2-1, with D unresolved. Germline CDR1 reads SGHAT; CDR2 reads FQDESV (reference sequence). V was cut by 1 base and J by 0 bases, with 16 bases left in between. This CDR3 has 18 residues. The CDR3 sequence: CASSLENSTRHSYNEQFF. DNA of the CDR3: TGTGCCAGCAGCTTAGAAAACTCGACGAGACACTCCTACAATGAGCAGTTCTTC.

This clonotype has a count of ten or more. The V gene is TRBV7-2, the J gene TRBJ1-2; D is unclear. V lost 10 bases, J lost 2 bases, and 11 bases lay in between. Germline V CDR1 and CDR2: SGHTA, FQGNSA. The CDR3 is 12 amino acids. Written as DNA, the CDR3 is TGTGCCACGCCTGCACAAAACTATGGCTACACCTTC. It specifies CATPAQNYGYTF.

This clonotype was recorded at least ten times. As DNA, the CDR3 is TGTGCCAGCAGTACTATGGGGGGTCAGCCCCAGCATTTT. Translating gives CASSTMGGQPQHF. The J gene is TRBJ1-5, the V gene TRBV7-2; D is possibly TRBD1 (5 bases). CDR1 and CDR2 from the germline V gene are SGHTA and FQGNSA. This CDR3 region has 13 residues. The V end lost 6 bases, the J end lost 6 bases, and 12 bases lay between the germline ends.

This clonotype was observed a handful of times. The V and J genes are TRBV19 and TRBJ1-5; 7 bases line up with TRBD1. Germline CDR1 reads LNHDA; CDR2 reads SQIVND (reference sequence). After removal of 7 bases from V and 5 bases from J, the junction contained 5 bases not matched to a gene. The CDR3 consists of 13 residues. For the CDR3, the DNA is TGTGCCAGTACCCCAGACAGGGATCAGCCCCAGCATTTT. Its protein product is CASTPDRDQPQHF. Combining the CDR3 with reference TRBV19 and TRBJ1-5 gives the whole variable domain DGGITQSPKYLFRKEGQNVTLSCEQNLNHDAMYWYRQDPGQGLRLIYYSQIVNDFQKGDIAEGYSVSREKKESFPLTVTSAQKNPTAFYLCASTPDRDQPQHFGDGTRLSIL.

J is TRBJ1-6 and V is TRBV5-1; 10 nucleotides align to TRBD1. The germline gives CDR1 SGHRS, CDR2 YFSETQ. The CDR3 length is 16 residues. Trimming at V came to 4 bases and at J to 7 bases, leaving 8 bases not matched to a gene. The CDR3 DNA follows: TGCGCCAGCAGCCAAGAGGGACAGGGGAGGAATTCACCCCTCCACTTT. Amino acids: CASSQEGQGRNSPLHF.